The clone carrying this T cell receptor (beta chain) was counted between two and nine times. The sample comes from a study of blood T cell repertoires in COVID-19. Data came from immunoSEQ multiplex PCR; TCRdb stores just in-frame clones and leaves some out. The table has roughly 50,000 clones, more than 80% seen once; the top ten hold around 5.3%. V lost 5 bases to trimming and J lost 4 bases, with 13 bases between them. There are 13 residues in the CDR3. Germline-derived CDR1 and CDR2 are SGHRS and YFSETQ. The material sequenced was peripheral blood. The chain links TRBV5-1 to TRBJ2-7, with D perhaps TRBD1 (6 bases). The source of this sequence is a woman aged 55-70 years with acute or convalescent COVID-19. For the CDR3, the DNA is TGCGCCAGCAGGCTGATCACAGGGTACGAGCAGTACTTC. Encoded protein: CASRLITGYEQYF.